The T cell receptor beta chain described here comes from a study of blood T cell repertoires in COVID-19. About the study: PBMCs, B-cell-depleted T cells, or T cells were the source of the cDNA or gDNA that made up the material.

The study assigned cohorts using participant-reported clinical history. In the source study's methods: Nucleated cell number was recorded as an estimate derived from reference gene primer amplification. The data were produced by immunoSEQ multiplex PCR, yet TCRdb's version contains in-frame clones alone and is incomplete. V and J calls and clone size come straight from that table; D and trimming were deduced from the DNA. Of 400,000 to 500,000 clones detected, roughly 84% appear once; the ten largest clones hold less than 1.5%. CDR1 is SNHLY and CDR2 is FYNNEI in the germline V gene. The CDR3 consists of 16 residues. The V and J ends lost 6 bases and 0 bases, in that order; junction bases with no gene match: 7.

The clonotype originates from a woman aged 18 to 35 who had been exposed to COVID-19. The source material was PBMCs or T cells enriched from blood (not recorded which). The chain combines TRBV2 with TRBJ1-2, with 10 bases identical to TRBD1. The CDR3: CASRAGTGATNYGYTF. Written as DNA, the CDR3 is TGTGCCAGCAGGGCCGGGACAGGGGCCACTAACTATGGCTACACCTTC. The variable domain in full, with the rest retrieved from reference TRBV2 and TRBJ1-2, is EPEVTQTPSHQVTQMGQEVILRCVPISNHLYFYWYRQILGQKVEFLVSFYNNEISEKSEIFDDQFSVERPDGSNFTLKIRSTKLEDSAMYFCASRAGTGATNYGYTFGSGTRLTVV.